This T cell receptor beta chain was sequenced for a study of cytomegalovirus exposure and HLA in healthy donors. Broader study findings: A later analysis showed HLA-associated TCR beta chains outstripping equally common others in clonal expansion. Highest at DRB1 and lowest at HLA-C, TCR association rates differed among HLA loci in a later analysis.

Primers for the PCR totalled 60 Vbeta and 13 Jbeta. The table came from immunoSEQ multiplex PCR; TCRdb's copy has only in-frame clones and leaves some out. The repertoire holds some 170,000 clones, with over 75% as singletons. Remarks on this clone: Its antigen is unidentified.

This sequence originates from a woman in her late teens or twenties in good health and CMV-seronegative. Material for sequencing was PBMCs.

The CDR3 here is CASSVGGRSYGYTF. The DNA of the CDR3 is TGTGCCAGCAGTGTGGGGGGGCGATCTTATGGCTACACCTTC. The J gene is TRBJ1-2, the V gene TRBV6-1; the D gene is possibly TRBD1 (6 bases). Germline V gene data show CDR1 as MNHNS and CDR2 as SASEGT. Trimming took 4 bases from V and 5 from J, leaving 14 bases between them. This CDR3 region has 14 residues.